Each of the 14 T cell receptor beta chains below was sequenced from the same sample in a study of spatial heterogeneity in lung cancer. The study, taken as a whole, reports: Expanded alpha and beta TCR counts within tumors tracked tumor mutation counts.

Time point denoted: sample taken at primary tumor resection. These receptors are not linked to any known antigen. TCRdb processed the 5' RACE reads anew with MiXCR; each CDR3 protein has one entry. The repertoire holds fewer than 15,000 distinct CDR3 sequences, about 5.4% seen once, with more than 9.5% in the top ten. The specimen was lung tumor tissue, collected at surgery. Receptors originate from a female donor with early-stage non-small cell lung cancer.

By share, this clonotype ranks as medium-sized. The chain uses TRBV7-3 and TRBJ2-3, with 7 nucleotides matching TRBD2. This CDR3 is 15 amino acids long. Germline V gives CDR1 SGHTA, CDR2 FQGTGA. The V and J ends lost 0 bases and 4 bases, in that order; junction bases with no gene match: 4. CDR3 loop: CASSLTGRGADTQYF. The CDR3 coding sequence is TGTGCCAGCAGCTTAACTGGCCGGGGGGCAGATACGCAGTATTTT.

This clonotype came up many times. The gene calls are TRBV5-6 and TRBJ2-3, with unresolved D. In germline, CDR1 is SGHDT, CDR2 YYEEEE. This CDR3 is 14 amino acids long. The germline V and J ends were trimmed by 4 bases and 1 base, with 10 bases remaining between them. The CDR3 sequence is CASSLPLRTDTQYF. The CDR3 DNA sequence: TGTGCCAGCAGCCTGCCCCTTCGCACAGATACGCAGTATTTT.

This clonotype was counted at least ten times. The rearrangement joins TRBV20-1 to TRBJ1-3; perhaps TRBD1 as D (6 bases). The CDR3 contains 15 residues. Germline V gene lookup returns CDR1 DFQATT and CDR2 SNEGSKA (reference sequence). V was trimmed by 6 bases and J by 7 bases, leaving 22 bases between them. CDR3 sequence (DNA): TGCAGTGCCACCATCCCCCCACCTAGGGGGAACACCATATATTTT. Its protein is CSATIPPPRGNTIYF.

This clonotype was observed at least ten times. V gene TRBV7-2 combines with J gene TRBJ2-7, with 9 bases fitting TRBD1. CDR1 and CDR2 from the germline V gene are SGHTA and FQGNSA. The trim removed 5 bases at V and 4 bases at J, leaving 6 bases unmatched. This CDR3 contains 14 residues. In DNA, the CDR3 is TGTGCCAGCAGCCTCTCTGACAGGGGGTACGAGCAGTACTTC. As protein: CASSLSDRGYEQYF.

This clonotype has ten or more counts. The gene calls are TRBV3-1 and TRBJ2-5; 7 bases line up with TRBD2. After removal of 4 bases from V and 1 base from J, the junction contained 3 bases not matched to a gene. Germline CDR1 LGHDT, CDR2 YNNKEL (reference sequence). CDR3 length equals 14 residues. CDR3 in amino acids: CASSPRGIQETQYF. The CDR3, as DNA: TGTGCCAGCAGCCCGCGGGGGATCCAAGAGACCCAGTACTTC.

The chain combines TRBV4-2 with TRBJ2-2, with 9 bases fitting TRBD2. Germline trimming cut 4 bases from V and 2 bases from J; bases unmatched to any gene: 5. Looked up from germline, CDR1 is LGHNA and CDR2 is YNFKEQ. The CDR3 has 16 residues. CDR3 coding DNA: TGTGCCAGCAGCCGAAGACTAGCGGAAAACACCGGGGAGCTGTTTTTT. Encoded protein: CASSRRLAENTGELFF.

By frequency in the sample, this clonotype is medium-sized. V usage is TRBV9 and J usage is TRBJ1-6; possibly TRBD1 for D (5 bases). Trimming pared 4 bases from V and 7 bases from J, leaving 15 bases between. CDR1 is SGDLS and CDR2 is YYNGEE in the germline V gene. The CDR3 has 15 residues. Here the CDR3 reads CASSSSRDPNSPLHF. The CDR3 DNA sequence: TGTGCCAGCAGCTCGAGCCGGGACCCCAATTCACCCCTCCACTTT.

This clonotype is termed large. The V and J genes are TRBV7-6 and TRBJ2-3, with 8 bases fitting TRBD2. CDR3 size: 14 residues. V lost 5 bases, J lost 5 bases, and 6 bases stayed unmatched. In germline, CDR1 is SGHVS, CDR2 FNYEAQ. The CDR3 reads CASSGGTRLDTQYF. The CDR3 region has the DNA TGTGCCAGCAGCGGCGGGACTAGATTAGATACGCAGTATTTT.

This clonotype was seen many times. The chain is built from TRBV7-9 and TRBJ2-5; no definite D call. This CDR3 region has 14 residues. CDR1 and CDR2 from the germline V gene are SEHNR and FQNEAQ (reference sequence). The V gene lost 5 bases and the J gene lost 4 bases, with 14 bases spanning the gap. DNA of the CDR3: TGTGCCAGCAGCCTAGTCCCCGGCTTAGAGACCCAGTACTTC. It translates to CASSLVPGLETQYF.

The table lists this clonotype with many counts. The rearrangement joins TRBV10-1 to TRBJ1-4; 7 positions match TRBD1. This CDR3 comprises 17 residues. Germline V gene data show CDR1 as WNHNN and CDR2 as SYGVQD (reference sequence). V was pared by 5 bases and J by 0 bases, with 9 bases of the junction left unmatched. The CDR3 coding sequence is TGCGCCAGCAGTTGGAGCCGGGACAGATCAACTAATGAAAAACTGTTTTTT. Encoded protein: CASSWSRDRSTNEKLFF.

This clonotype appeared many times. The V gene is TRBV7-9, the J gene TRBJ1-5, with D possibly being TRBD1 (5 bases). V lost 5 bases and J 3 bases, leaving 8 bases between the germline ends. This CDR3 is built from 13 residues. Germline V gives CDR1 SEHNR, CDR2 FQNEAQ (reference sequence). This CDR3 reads CASSKGNNQPQHF. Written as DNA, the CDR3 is TGTGCCAGCAGCAAGGGGAACAATCAGCCCCAGCATTTT.

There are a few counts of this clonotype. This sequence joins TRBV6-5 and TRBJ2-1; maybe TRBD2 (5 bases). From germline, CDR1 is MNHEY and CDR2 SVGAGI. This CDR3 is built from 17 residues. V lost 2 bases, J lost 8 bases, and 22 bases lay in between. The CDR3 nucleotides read TGTGCCAGCAGTTACCGCCCCATGTCCCCGAGGGTCGATGAGCAGTTCTTC. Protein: CASSYRPMSPRVDEQFF.

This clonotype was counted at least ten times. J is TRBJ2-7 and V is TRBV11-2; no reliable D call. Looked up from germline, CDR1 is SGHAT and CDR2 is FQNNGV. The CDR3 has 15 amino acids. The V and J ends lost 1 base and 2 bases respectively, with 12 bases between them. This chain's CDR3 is CASSLASGRAYEQYF. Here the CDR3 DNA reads TGTGCCAGCAGCTTAGCGTCGGGTAGGGCCTACGAGCAGTACTTC.

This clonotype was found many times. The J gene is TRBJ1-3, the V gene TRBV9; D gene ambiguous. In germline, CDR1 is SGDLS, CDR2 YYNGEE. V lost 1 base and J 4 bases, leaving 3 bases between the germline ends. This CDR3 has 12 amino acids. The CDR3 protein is CASSVQGNTIYF. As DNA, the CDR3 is TGTGCCAGCAGCGTACAGGGAAACACCATATATTTT. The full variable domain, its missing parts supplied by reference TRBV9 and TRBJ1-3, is DSGVTQTPKHLITATGQRVTLRCSPRSGDLSVYWYQQSLDQGLQFLIQYYNGEERAKGNILERFSAQQFPDLHSELNLSSLELGDSALYFCASSVQGNTIYFGEGSWLTVV.